The 28 T cell receptor beta chains presented below share a single source sample, sequenced in a study of blood T cell repertoires in COVID-19. Libraries were prepared by immunoSEQ multiplex PCR; TCRdb keeps only in-frame clonotypes and omits some of them. The sample shows just over 150,000 clones, over 75% of them seen only once. Sequencing used PBMCs or T cells enriched from blood (not recorded which). The receptors were gathered from a woman aged 45 to 65 who had recovered from COVID-19.

CDR3: CASSLAVAAQETQYF. In DNA form, the CDR3 reads TGCGCCAGCAGCTTGGCGGTAGCGGCCCAAGAGACCCAGTACTTC. The chain recombines TRBV5-1 with TRBJ2-5; D perhaps matches TRBD2 (6 bases). Trimming took off 0 bases at V and 1 base at J, with 10 bases between the two ends. Germline V lookup: CDR1 SGHRS, CDR2 YFSETQ. CDR3 length equals 15 residues.

The V and J genes are TRBV27 and TRBJ1-2, with D possibly TRBD1 on 6 matching bases. V was shortened by 2 bases and J by 8 bases, with 18 bases between the two germline ends. CDR3 length: 15 amino acids. Looked up from germline, CDR1 is MNHEY and CDR2 is SMNVEV (reference sequence). The CDR3 region has the DNA TGTGCCAGCAGTTTAAGCAGGGGCCCCCGGCGGGGCTACACCTTC. It is translated as CASSLSRGPRRGYTF.

The chain uses TRBV2 and TRBJ2-3, with 14 positions matching TRBD2. The germline CDR1 and CDR2 sequences are SNHLY and FYNNEI. The length of the CDR3 is 16 residues. V gave up 8 bases and J gave up 0 bases; unmatched junction bases: 4. This CDR3 is CASLGTSGGSTDTQYF. For the CDR3, the DNA is TGTGCCAGCCTTGGGACTAGCGGGGGAAGCACAGATACGCAGTATTTT.

The rearrangement joins TRBV7-8 to TRBJ1-2; no firm D call. The V and J ends lost 3 bases and 4 bases respectively, with 15 bases between them. From germline, CDR1 is SGHVS and CDR2 FQNEAQ. CDR3 length equals 15 residues. The CDR3 loop is CASSFRGDTIYGYTF. CDR3 nucleotides: TGTGCCAGCAGCTTCCGGGGAGATACCATCTATGGCTACACCTTC.

This chain joins TRBV19 and TRBJ1-2; D remains ambiguous. The CDR3 extends over 12 amino acids. Germline values: CDR1 LNHDA, CDR2 SQIVND (reference sequence). V gave up 5 bases and J gave up 4 bases, with 8 bases separating them. Here the CDR3 reads CASSPLSYGYTF. CDR3 sequence (DNA): TGTGCCAGTAGTCCCTTGTCCTATGGCTACACCTTC.

V is TRBV5-4 and J is TRBJ2-4; 8 nucleotides line up with TRBD2. The germline gives CDR1 SGHNT, CDR2 YYREEE (reference sequence). The CDR3 has 12 amino acids. V trimming: 4 bases; J trimming: 15 bases; junction bases outside the gene matches: 9. The CDR3 DNA reads TGTGCCAGCAGCATGGGAGCGGGGGCCCTGTACTTC. Encoded protein: CASSMGAGALYF.

V gene TRBV19 combines with J gene TRBJ2-2; D gene unclear. Germline CDR1 reads LNHDA; CDR2 reads SQIVND (reference sequence). Trimming cost V 3 bases and J 5 bases, with 7 bases left between them. This CDR3 is built from 13 residues. The CDR3 nucleotides are TGTGCCAGTAGTATTCAGAGGACCGGGGAGCTGTTTTTT. Residues: CASSIQRTGELFF.

The CDR3 nucleotides are TGTGCCAGCAGCCAAGTTAGCTCCCCCCTCCACTTT. Its protein is CASSQVSSPLHF. The chain carries TRBV3-1 (or the pseudogene TRBV3-2) and TRBJ1-6; D uncertain. This CDR3 is 12 amino acids long. Deletions cut 1 base from V and 13 bases from J, with 8 bases between. Germline lookup yields CDR1 LGHDT and CDR2 YNNKEL (reference sequence).

The chain recombines TRBV25-1 with TRBJ1-2, with a possible D match to TRBD1 (6 bases). CDR3 size: 14 residues. Germline CDR1 is MGHDK and CDR2 is SYGVNS. Trimming pared 3 bases from V and 7 bases from J, leaving 15 bases between. The CDR3 spells CASSDVEDSPGYTF. CDR3 sequence (DNA): TGTGCCAGCAGTGACGTTGAGGACAGCCCTGGCTACACCTTC.

The V and J genes are TRBV7-9 and TRBJ1-2; 7 bases agree with TRBD1. The V segment lost 2 bases and the J segment 5 bases; nucleotides outside the gene matches: 8. Germline CDR1 and CDR2: SEHNR and FQNEAQ (reference sequence). This CDR3 has 15 residues. The CDR3 sequence: CASSLTQGERYGYTF. Here the CDR3 DNA reads TGTGCCAGCAGCTTAACCCAGGGGGAAAGGTATGGCTACACCTTC. The full variable domain, completed using reference TRBV7-9 and TRBJ1-2, is DTGVSQNPRHKITKRGQNVTFRCDPISEHNRLYWYRQTLGQGPEFLTYFQNEAQLEKSRLLSDRFSAERPKGSFSTLEIQRTEQGDSAMYLCASSLTQGERYGYTFGSGTRLTVV.

This clone was recorded at least ten times. The V gene is TRBV6-2 or TRBV6-3, the J gene TRBJ2-7; no firm D call. Germline V gives CDR1 MNHEY, CDR2 SVGEGT. This CDR3 has 13 residues. The V gene lost 5 bases and the J gene lost 3 bases, with 11 bases spanning the gap. Here the CDR3 reads CASSRIGYYEQYF. The CDR3, as DNA: TGTGCCAGCAGTCGCATCGGGTACTACGAGCAGTACTTC.

This sequence joins TRBV18 and TRBJ2-4; TRBD1 aligns across 7 bases. Germline V gives CDR1 KGHSH, CDR2 LQKENI. Losses at the gene ends were 5 bases for V and 0 bases for J; bases not matched to a gene: 10. This CDR3 comprises 17 residues. The CDR3 sequence: CASSTAGGHLAKNIQYF. For the CDR3, the DNA is TGTGCCAGCTCAACGGCAGGGGGACACCTAGCCAAAAACATTCAGTACTTC.

V gene TRBV28 combines with J gene TRBJ2-3; TRBD2 matches at 7 bases. The CDR3 contains 16 residues. Germline trimming cut 5 bases from V and 2 bases from J; bases unmatched to any gene: 10. CDR1 and CDR2 (germline): MDHEN, SYDVKM. CDR3 sequence (DNA): TGTGCCAGCAGTGGGGCTAGCGGCCGAGACACAGATACGCAGTATTTT. This translates into CASSGASGRDTDTQYF.

The chain is built from TRBV7-2 and TRBJ2-3; D is ambiguous. There are 12 residues in the CDR3. Germline V gene sequence: CDR1 SGHTA, CDR2 FQGNSA. Trimming stripped 5 bases from V and 5 bases from J, with 8 bases between. As DNA, the CDR3 is TGTGCCAGCAGCCTACTTATAGATACGCAGTATTTT. Residues: CASSLLIDTQYF.

This clone was seen just once. V gene TRBV7-2 combines with J gene TRBJ2-3; 9 nucleotides align to TRBD2. The J segment lost 1 base and the V segment lost 5 bases, leaving 7 bases of the junction unmatched. Germline-derived CDR1 and CDR2 are SGHTA and FQGNSA. The CDR3 is 16 residues long. The CDR3 region is CASSAGGGGGTDTQYF. Here the CDR3 DNA reads TGTGCCAGCAGCGCGGGGGGGGGAGGAGGCACAGATACGCAGTATTTT.

The chain has TRBV7-9 and TRBJ1-1; D is possibly TRBD1 (6 bases). Between the trimmed V and J ends, which lost 0 bases and 5 bases, there was a span of 13 bases. Germline V gene lookup returns CDR1 SEHNR and CDR2 FQNEAQ (reference sequence). The CDR3 spans 15 residues. DNA for the CDR3: TGTGCCAGCAGCTTAGCGGGGGGGCTGGGAACTGAAGCTTTCTTT. Residues: CASSLAGGLGTEAFF.

The chain links TRBV9 to TRBJ2-5; possible D gene TRBD1, 5 bases. Germline lookup yields CDR1 SGDLS and CDR2 YYNGEE. Trimming pared 4 bases from V and 5 bases from J, leaving 18 bases between. The length of the CDR3 is 15 residues. The CDR3 coding sequence is TGTGCCAGCAGCTCCCCGGGCACAGGAGCCGAGACCCAGTACTTC. This sequence encodes CASSSPGTGAETQYF.

CDR3 amino acids: CASSQDETGGPLNEKLFF. In DNA form, the CDR3 reads TGTGCCAGCAGCCAAGATGAGACAGGGGGGCCCCTAAATGAAAAACTGTTTTTT. The chain is built from TRBV3-1 (or the pseudogene TRBV3-2) and TRBJ1-4; the match to TRBD1 covers 9 bases. CDR1 is LGHDT, CDR2 YNNKEL, per germline (reference sequence). CDR3 length: 18 residues. V shed 0 bases, J shed 5 bases, and the junction held 10 bases outside the gene matches.

CDR3 nucleotides: TGTGCCAGCAGTGAACGGACGGGGTCAACTAATGAAAAACTGTTTTTT. Its protein product is CASSERTGSTNEKLFF. The V gene is TRBV25-1, the J gene TRBJ1-4; D ambiguous. Germline-derived CDR1 and CDR2 are MGHDK and SYGVNS. Trimming removed 2 bases from V and 0 bases from J, with 10 bases in between. The CDR3 is 16 amino acids.

The chain links TRBV7-2 to TRBJ2-2, with 8 bases that match TRBD2. V lost 5 bases and J lost 4; bases outside the gene matches: 9. This CDR3 is 16 amino acids long. Germline V CDR1 and CDR2: SGHTA, FQGNSA. This chain's CDR3 is CASSPPGGRGTGELFF. The CDR3 DNA follows: TGTGCCAGCAGCCCACCGGGGGGGCGTGGCACCGGGGAGCTGTTTTTT.

This clone was counted a single time. The rearrangement links TRBV10-1 to TRBJ1-6; 7 nucleotides agree with TRBD1. Per the germline V gene, CDR1 is WNHNN and CDR2 is SYGVQD (reference sequence). J gave up 0 bases and V 6 bases, and 5 bases lay outside the gene matches. The CDR3 contains 16 residues. The CDR3 spells CASRLDRSSYNSPLHF. The CDR3 nucleotides are TGCGCCAGCAGATTGGACAGGAGCTCCTATAATTCACCCCTCCACTTT.

The chain joins TRBV5-6 to TRBJ1-6; TRBD1 might be the D (5 bases). V was shortened by 4 bases and J by 9 bases, with 14 bases between the two germline ends. Germline loops: CDR1 SGHDT, CDR2 YYEEEE. The CDR3 sequence is 14 residues long. CDR3: CASSPTEIGSPLHF. The CDR3 nucleotides are TGTGCCAGCAGCCCGACAGAGATAGGTTCACCCCTCCACTTT.

This clone was counted a single time. The V call is TRBV7-8, the J call TRBJ1-2; 9 bases line up with TRBD1. The CDR3 runs 15 residues. The V segment lost 0 bases and the J segment 9 bases; nucleotides outside the gene matches: 8. Per germline, CDR1 SGHVS and CDR2 FQNEAQ. The CDR3 nucleotides read TGTGCCAGCAGCTTAGCGAATCTAGACAGGGGGAGCTACACCTTC. This codes for CASSLANLDRGSYTF.

DNA for the CDR3: TGTGCCAGCTCCCTCTCCGGGACAGGGGGCAACACCATATATTTT. It is translated as CASSLSGTGGNTIYF. This chain connects TRBV18 to TRBJ1-3; 12 bases map to TRBD1. Trimming took 6 bases from V and 7 from J; bases not matched to a gene: 7. The CDR3 has 15 residues. The germline V gene has CDR1 KGHSH and CDR2 LQKENI.

The rearrangement links TRBV9 to TRBJ2-7; possibly TRBD1 for D (6 bases). With 0 bases removed from V and 2 bases from J, the gap between germline ends came to 9 bases. The CDR3 covers 14 residues. CDR1 is SGDLS, CDR2 YYNGEE, per germline. The DNA of the CDR3 is TGTGCCAGCAGCGTAGACGAGGGGGCCTACGAGCAGTACTTC. Its protein product is CASSVDEGAYEQYF.

The chain links TRBV7-9 to TRBJ2-1; 11 nucleotides line up with TRBD2. CDR3 length: 15 amino acids. Trimming at V came to 2 bases and at J to 7 bases, leaving 4 bases not matched to a gene. Germline CDR1 is SEHNR and CDR2 is FQNEAQ (reference sequence). Written as DNA, the CDR3 is TGTGCCAGCAGCTTACTAGCGGGGGGAAGTAATGAGCAGTTCTTC. Translating it yields CASSLLAGGSNEQFF.

The V gene is TRBV30, the J gene TRBJ1-5; D is perhaps TRBD1 (6 bases). This CDR3 comprises 15 residues. Germline CDR1 is GTSNPN and CDR2 is SVGIG (reference sequence). The V end lost 2 bases, the J end lost 4 bases, and 15 bases lay between the germline ends. The CDR3 protein is CAWSSTTGWNQPQHF. The CDR3 DNA reads TGTGCCTGGAGTTCTACCACAGGGTGGAATCAGCCCCAGCATTTT. Filled out from reference TRBV30 and TRBJ1-5, the complete variable domain reads SQTIHQWPATLVQPVGSPLSLECTVEGTSNPNLYWYRQAAGRGLQLLFYSVGIGQISSEVPQNLSASRPQDRQFILSSKKLLLSDSGFYLCAWSSTTGWNQPQHFGDGTRLSIL.

This sequence joins TRBV3-1 (or the pseudogene TRBV3-2) and TRBJ2-4; D is unclear. Per germline, CDR1 LGHDT and CDR2 YNNKEL (reference sequence). The CDR3 covers 15 residues. V was trimmed by 4 bases and J by 1 base, leaving 11 bases between them. CDR3 nucleotides: TGTGCCAGCAGCCCTTTCGAACAGGCCAAAAACATTCAGTACTTC. It codes for CASSPFEQAKNIQYF.